The 23 T cell receptor beta chains given below trace back to one sample, sequenced in a study of shared T cell receptors in the human thymus. Produced via immunoSEQ multiplex PCR; TCRdb's table is partial and in-frame only. This repertoire shows approximately 660,000 clones, approximately 87% found once; its top ten account for approximately 0.011%. Separately, the same data were catalogued under a study of human thymus T cells.

What was sequenced was thymocytes. The receptors here all came from a boy under two years old with a congenital heart defect.

This chain links TRBV4-1 with TRBJ2-3, with D tentatively TRBD2 (6 bases). Germline CDR1 is MGHRA and CDR2 is YSYEKL. Trimming left V 0 bases short and J 3 bases short, with 10 bases between. The CDR3 has 15 amino acids. For the CDR3, the DNA is TGCGCCAGCAGCCAAGATGCGGGACCGACAGATACGCAGTATTTT. Its protein is CASSQDAGPTDTQYF.

This chain uses TRBV11-2 with TRBJ2-5, with TRBD1 as a possible D gene (5 bases). Germline CDR1 reads SGHAT; CDR2 reads FQNNGV. The CDR3 is made up of 13 amino acids. Between the trimmed V and J ends, which lost 5 bases and 3 bases, there was a span of 10 bases. The CDR3 is CASSPLREETQYF. The DNA for the CDR3 is TGTGCCAGCAGCCCACTCAGGGAAGAGACCCAGTACTTC.

The chain employs TRBV6-7 and TRBJ2-5, with D perhaps TRBD2 (6 bases). TRBV6-7 counts as an open reading frame of uncertain function. CDR3 size: 13 residues. V was pared by 9 bases and J by 5 bases, with 16 bases between. CDR3 DNA sequence: TGTGCCAGGAGGCCCTCTCGGGGGGAGACCCAGTACTTC. Its protein product is CARRPSRGETQYF.

Comment on this clone: This CDR3 fails to terminate in the conserved phenylalanine or tryptophan, so it likely reflects a read error. The limits of the CDR3 on the DNA are not certain, so only TCRdb's listed CDR3 is given. The V gene is TRBV20-1, the J gene TRBJ2-3; the table calls TRBD2, which could not be checked here. The CDR3 contains 8 residues when both ends are counted. Per germline, CDR1 DFQATT and CDR2 SNEGSKA (reference sequence). This chain's CDR3 is CSAAGGGV.

The chain combines TRBV2 with TRBJ2-5, with 10 positions matching TRBD2. Germline CDR1 SNHLY, CDR2 FYNNEI. J gave up 1 base and V 7 bases, and 6 bases lay outside the gene matches. The CDR3 sequence is 15 residues long. This CDR3 is CASIFLAGVQETQYF. The DNA of the CDR3 is TGTGCCAGCATTTTCCTAGCGGGGGTCCAAGAGACCCAGTACTTC.

CDR3 sequence (DNA): TGTGCCAGCAGCTTGTTGGGACTAGCGGGCCGACCAGGGGACGAGCAGTACTTC. Its translation is CASSLLGLAGRPGDEQYF. V gene TRBV5-6 combines with J gene TRBJ2-7, with 12 bases lining up with TRBD2. Germline loops: CDR1 SGHDT, CDR2 YYEEEE. The CDR3 covers 18 residues. V lost 1 base and J lost 5; bases outside the gene matches: 13.

CDR3 sequence reads: CASSSTGDDGQFF. In nucleotides, the CDR3 is TGTGCCAGCAGCTCGACAGGGGATGATGGGCAGTTCTTC. The V call is TRBV7-9, the J call TRBJ2-1, with 8 bases identical to TRBD1. Germline V gives CDR1 SEHNR, CDR2 FQNEAQ (reference sequence). This CDR3 comprises 13 residues. Losses at the gene ends were 4 bases for V and 12 bases for J; bases not matched to a gene: 8.

The chain has TRBV25-1 and TRBJ2-2, with 8 bases lining up with TRBD2. Losses at the gene ends were 2 bases for V and 7 bases for J; bases not matched to a gene: 12. Germline lookup yields CDR1 MGHDK and CDR2 SYGVNS. The CDR3 runs 17 residues. Here the CDR3 DNA reads TGTGCCAGCAGTGAACGGGAGACTAGCGAGTACGTCGGGGAGCTGTTTTTT. Protein product: CASSERETSEYVGELFF.

About this clone: The junction and the germline gene differ at one end; a read error may be behind it. The chain carries TRBV6-1 and TRBJ2-3; 8 nucleotides match TRBD1. The CDR3 runs to 16 residues. CDR1 is MNHNS, CDR2 SASEGT, per germline. CDR3 sequence reads: CASSERDRGPAGYAVF. The CDR3, as DNA: TGTGCCAGCAGTGAACGAGACAGGGGCCCCGCGGGATACGCAGTTTTT.

A single count supports this clone. The chain joins TRBV7-9 to TRBJ1-1; 8 bases fit TRBD1. The CDR3 spans 14 residues. Germline CDR1 and CDR2: SEHNR and FQNEAQ (reference sequence). The V gene end was trimmed by 1 base and the J gene end by 3 bases; junction bases not matched to a gene: 1. The CDR3 reads CASSLGGQDTEAFF. In DNA, the CDR3 is TGTGCCAGCAGCTTAGGGGGACAGGACACTGAAGCTTTCTTT.

The chain has TRBV5-1 and TRBJ2-3, with 11 bases identical to TRBD2. Germline V lookup: CDR1 SGHRS, CDR2 YFSETQ. V lost 4 bases to trimming and J lost 6 bases; unmatched junction nucleotides: 22. The CDR3 sequence is 20 residues long. The CDR3: CASSPYRLAGRTEALDTQYF. The CDR3 DNA sequence: TGCGCCAGCAGCCCCTACCGACTAGCGGGAAGGACGGAAGCTTTGGATACGCAGTATTTT.

Here the CDR3 DNA reads TGTGCCAGCAGTTCTGGAGGGGATAGCTCCTACGAGCAGTACTTC. Translating it yields CASSSGGDSSYEQYF. The chain has TRBV27 and TRBJ2-7, with TRBD2 as a possible D gene (6 bases). Germline V lookup: CDR1 MNHEY, CDR2 SMNVEV (reference sequence). Trimming removed 4 bases at V and 0 bases at J, with 13 bases between. This CDR3 contains 15 residues.

V is TRBV5-6 and J is TRBJ1-2; 7 bases are a match to TRBD1. CDR3 size: 15 residues. V lost 2 bases to trimming and J lost 3 bases; unmatched junction nucleotides: 7. Germline V gene sequence: CDR1 SGHDT, CDR2 YYEEEE. Here the CDR3 reads CASSLQGRVYYGYTF. In DNA form, the CDR3 reads TGTGCCAGCAGCTTACAGGGGCGGGTTTACTATGGCTACACCTTC.

This clone is a singleton in its sample. J is TRBJ2-7 and V is TRBV4-3, with 8 bases matching TRBD1. The CDR3 spans 16 residues. CDR1 is LGHNA and CDR2 is YSLEER in the germline V gene. The V gene end was trimmed by 4 bases and the J gene end by 2 bases; junction bases not matched to a gene: 10. The DNA for the CDR3 is TGCGCCAGCAGCCCCAGAACAGGGGGGTCGACCTACGAGCAGTACTTC. This encodes CASSPRTGGSTYEQYF.

The chain combines TRBV2 with TRBJ1-1; 9 bases map to TRBD1. The CDR3 covers 12 residues. The ends lost 8 bases at V and 4 bases at J; junction bases unmatched: 2. Germline V lookup: CDR1 SNHLY, CDR2 FYNNEI. DNA of the CDR3: TGTGCCAGCGGGACAGGGTCCACTGAAGCTTTCTTT. Amino acid sequence: CASGTGSTEAFF.

The J gene is TRBJ2-7, the V gene TRBV7-9; 8 bases line up with TRBD1. The CDR3 runs to 17 residues. V lost 0 bases to trimming and J lost 3 bases; unmatched junction nucleotides: 10. The V gene's germline CDR1 is SEHNR and CDR2 FQNEAQ (reference sequence). DNA of the CDR3: TGTGCCAGCAGCTTAGCATATTTGACAGGGGTTTTCTACGAGCAGTACTTC. It translates to CASSLAYLTGVFYEQYF.

The chain uses TRBV5-6 and TRBJ2-1; possible D gene TRBD1, 7 bases. The V gene's germline CDR1 is SGHDT and CDR2 YYEEEE. This CDR3 is built from 17 residues. Deletions cut 4 bases from V and 6 bases from J, with 23 bases between. The CDR3 region is CASSPPPGRGAFNEQFF. DNA of the CDR3: TGTGCCAGCAGCCCGCCGCCGGGCAGGGGGGCCTTCAATGAGCAGTTCTTC.

With regard to this clone: The sample holds other DNA sequences that translate to the same CDR3. V is TRBV4-2 and J is TRBJ2-1; the match to TRBD2 covers 9 bases. Germline CDR1 and CDR2: LGHNA and YNFKEQ. With 0 bases clipped from V and 7 bases from J, the junction kept 7 bases outside the gene matches. The length of the CDR3 is 16 residues. CDR3 region: CASSQDRAGGGNEQFF. As DNA, the CDR3 is TGTGCCAGCAGCCAAGATCGAGCGGGAGGAGGTAATGAGCAGTTCTTC.

The genes are TRBV7-9 and TRBJ2-5; no clear D. CDR1 and CDR2 (germline): SEHNR, FQNEAQ (reference sequence). The CDR3 runs 12 residues. V was shortened by 5 bases and J by 9 bases, with 13 bases between the two germline ends. CDR3 nucleotide sequence: TGTGCCAGCAGCCCCGGGTTGGTGGCCCAGTACTTC. The encoded protein is CASSPGLVAQYF.

V gene TRBV7-6 combines with J gene TRBJ1-2, with 7 bases fitting TRBD1. Germline values: CDR1 SGHVS, CDR2 FNYEAQ. V shed 1 base and J 0 bases; nucleotides not matched to a gene: 2. This CDR3 spans 15 amino acids. CDR3 sequence reads: CASSLGDRANYGYTF. CDR3 nucleotides: TGTGCCAGCAGCTTAGGGGACAGAGCTAACTATGGCTACACCTTC. The full variable domain, rest sourced from reference TRBV7-6 and TRBJ1-2, is GAGVSQSPRYKVTKRGQDVALRCDPISGHVSLYWYRQALGQGPEFLTYFNYEAQQDKSGLPNDRFSAERPEGSISTLTIQRTEQRDSAMYRCASSLGDRANYGYTFGSGTRLTVV.

The rearrangement links TRBV9 to TRBJ1-2, with D maybe TRBD1 (6 bases). Germline CDR1 SGDLS, CDR2 YYNGEE. Trimming left V 4 bases short and J 4 bases short, with 11 bases between. The CDR3 length is 13 residues. In nucleotides, the CDR3 is TGTGCCAGCAGCCCGGGACACCCCTATGGCTACACCTTC. This codes for CASSPGHPYGYTF.

The genes are TRBV5-4 and TRBJ2-7, with a possible D match to TRBD2 (6 bases). V lost 0 bases and J lost 7, with 11 bases in between. Germline V gives CDR1 SGHNT, CDR2 YYREEE (reference sequence). The CDR3 covers 13 residues. CDR3 loop: CASSLEWGEEQYF. The CDR3 coding sequence is TGTGCCAGCAGCTTGGAGTGGGGGGAGGAGCAGTACTTC.

This rearrangement joins TRBV4-2 to TRBJ2-3, with D possibly TRBD2 on 8 matching bases. From germline, CDR1 is LGHNA and CDR2 YNFKEQ. CDR3 size: 17 residues. The V end lost 8 bases, the J end lost 2 bases, and 23 bases lay between the germline ends. CDR3 sequence reads: CASSGLAGRGSTDTQYF. Here the CDR3 DNA reads TGTGCCAGCTCCGGGCTAGCGGGCAGGGGGTCCACAGATACGCAGTATTTT.